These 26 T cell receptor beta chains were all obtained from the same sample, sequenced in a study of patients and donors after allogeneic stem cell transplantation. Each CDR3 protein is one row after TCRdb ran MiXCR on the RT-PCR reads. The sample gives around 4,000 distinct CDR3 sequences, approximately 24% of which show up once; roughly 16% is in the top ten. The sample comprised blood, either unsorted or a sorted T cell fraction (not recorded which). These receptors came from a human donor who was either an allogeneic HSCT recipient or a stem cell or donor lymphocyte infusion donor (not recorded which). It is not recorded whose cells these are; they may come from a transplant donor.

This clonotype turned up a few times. The CDR3 sequence is CASSTRTDYGYTF. The CDR3 coding sequence is TGTGCCAGCAGCACACGGACGGACTATGGCTACACCTTC. The rearrangement joins TRBV11-3 to TRBJ1-2; D is unclear. Per the germline V gene, CDR1 is SGHNT and CDR2 is YENEEA. Trimming removed 5 bases from V and 3 bases from J, with 10 bases in between. The CDR3 totals 13 residues.

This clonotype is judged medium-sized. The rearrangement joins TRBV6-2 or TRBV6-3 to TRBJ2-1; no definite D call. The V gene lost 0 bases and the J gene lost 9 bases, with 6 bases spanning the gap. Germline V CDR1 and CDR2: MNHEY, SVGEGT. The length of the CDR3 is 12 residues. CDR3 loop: CASSYSASEQFF. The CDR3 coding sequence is TGTGCCAGCAGTTACTCGGCTAGTGAGCAGTTCTTC.

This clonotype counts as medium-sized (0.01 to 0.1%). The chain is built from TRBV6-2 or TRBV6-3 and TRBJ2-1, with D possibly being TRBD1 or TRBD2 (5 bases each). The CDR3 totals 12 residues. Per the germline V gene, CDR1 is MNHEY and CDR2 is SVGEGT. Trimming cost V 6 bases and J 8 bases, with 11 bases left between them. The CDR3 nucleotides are TGTGCCAGCAGCCGGGACCCCCATGAGCAGTTCTTC. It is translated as CASSRDPHEQFF.

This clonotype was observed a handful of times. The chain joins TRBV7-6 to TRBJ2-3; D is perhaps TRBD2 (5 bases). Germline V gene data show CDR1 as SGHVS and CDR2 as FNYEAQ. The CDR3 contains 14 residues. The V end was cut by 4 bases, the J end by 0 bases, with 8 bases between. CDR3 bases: TGTGCCAGCAGCTCGGGGAAAAGCACAGATACGCAGTATTTT. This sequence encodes CASSSGKSTDTQYF.

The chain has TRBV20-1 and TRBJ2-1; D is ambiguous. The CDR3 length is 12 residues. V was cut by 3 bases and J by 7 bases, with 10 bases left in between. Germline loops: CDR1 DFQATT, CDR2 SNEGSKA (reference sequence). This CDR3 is CSASKGGNEQFF. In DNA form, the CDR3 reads TGCAGTGCTAGCAAAGGTGGGAATGAGCAGTTCTTC.

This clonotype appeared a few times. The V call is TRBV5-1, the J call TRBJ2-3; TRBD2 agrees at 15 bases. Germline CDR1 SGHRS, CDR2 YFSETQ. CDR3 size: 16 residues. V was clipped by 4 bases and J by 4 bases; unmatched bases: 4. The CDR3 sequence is CASSLGLAGGPDTQYF. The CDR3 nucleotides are TGCGCCAGCAGCCTGGGACTAGCGGGAGGCCCAGATACGCAGTATTTT.

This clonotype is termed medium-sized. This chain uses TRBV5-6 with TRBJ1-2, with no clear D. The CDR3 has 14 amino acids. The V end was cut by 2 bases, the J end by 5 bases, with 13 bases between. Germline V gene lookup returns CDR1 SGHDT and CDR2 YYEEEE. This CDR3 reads CASSLAGEGYGYTF. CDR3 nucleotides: TGTGCCAGCAGCTTAGCCGGGGAAGGTTATGGCTACACCTTC.

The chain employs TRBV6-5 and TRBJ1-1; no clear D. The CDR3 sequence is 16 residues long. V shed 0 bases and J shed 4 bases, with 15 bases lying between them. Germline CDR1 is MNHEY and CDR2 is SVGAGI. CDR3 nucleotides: TGTGCCAGCAGTTACTCTAGAGCCACCCGGGGCACTGAAGCTTTCTTT. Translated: CASSYSRATRGTEAFF.

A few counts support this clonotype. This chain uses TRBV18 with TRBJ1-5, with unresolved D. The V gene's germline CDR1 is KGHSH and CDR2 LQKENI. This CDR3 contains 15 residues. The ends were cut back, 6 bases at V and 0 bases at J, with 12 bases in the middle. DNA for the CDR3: TGTGCCAGCTCCCCAGAGGGAGGTAGCAATCAGCCCCAGCATTTT. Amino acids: CASSPEGGSNQPQHF.

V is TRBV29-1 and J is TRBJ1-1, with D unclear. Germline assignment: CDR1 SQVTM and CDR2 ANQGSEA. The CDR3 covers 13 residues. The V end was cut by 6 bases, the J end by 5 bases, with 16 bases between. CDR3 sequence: CSVSLRGGTEAFF. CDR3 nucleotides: TGCAGCGTCTCCCTTCGGGGAGGGACTGAAGCTTTCTTT. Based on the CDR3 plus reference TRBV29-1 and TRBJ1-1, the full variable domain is SAVISQKPSRDICQRGTSLTIQCQVDSQVTMMFWYRQQPGQSLTLIATANQGSEATYESGFVIDKFPISRPNLTFSTLTVSNMSPEDSSIYLCSVSLRGGTEAFFGQGTRLTVV.

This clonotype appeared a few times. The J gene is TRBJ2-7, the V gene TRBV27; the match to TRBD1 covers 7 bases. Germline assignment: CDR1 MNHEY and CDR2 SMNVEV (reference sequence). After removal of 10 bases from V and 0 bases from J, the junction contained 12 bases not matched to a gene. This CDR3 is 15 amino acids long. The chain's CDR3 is CATHIATGSSYEQYF. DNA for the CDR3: TGTGCCACCCATATTGCGACAGGGAGCTCCTACGAGCAGTACTTC.

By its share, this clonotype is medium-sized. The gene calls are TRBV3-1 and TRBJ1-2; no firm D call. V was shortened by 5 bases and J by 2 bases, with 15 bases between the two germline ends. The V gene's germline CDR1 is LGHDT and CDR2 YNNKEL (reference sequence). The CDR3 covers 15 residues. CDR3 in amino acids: CASSAAGQRNYGYTF. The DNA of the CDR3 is TGTGCCAGCAGCGCTGCCGGGCAGCGGAACTATGGCTACACCTTC.

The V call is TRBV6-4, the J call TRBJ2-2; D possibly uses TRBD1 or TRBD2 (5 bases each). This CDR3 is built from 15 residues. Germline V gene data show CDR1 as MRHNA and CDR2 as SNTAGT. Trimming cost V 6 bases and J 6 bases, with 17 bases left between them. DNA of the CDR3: TGTGCCAGCAGACTTCTGGGGGTTTCGTCCGGGGAGCTGTTTTTT. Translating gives CASRLLGVSSGELFF.

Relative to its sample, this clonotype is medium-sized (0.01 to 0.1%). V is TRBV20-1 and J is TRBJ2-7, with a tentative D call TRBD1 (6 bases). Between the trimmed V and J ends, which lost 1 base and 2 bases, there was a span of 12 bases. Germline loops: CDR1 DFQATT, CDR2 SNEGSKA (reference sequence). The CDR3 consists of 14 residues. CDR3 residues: CSARGPGTPYEQYF. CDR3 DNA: TGCAGTGCTAGAGGCCCTGGGACACCCTACGAGCAGTACTTC.

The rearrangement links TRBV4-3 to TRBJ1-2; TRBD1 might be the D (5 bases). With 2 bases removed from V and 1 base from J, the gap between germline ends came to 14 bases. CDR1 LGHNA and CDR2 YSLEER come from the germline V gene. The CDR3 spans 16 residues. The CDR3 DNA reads TGCGCCAGCAGCCAATCCCGACAGAGACATAACTATGGCTACACCTTC. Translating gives CASSQSRQRHNYGYTF.

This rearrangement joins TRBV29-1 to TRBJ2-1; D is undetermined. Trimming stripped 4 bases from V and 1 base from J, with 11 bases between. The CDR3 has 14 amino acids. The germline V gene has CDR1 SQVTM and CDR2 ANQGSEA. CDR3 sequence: CSVADPGSYNEQFF. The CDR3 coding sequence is TGCAGCGTTGCGGACCCCGGGTCCTACAATGAGCAGTTCTTC.

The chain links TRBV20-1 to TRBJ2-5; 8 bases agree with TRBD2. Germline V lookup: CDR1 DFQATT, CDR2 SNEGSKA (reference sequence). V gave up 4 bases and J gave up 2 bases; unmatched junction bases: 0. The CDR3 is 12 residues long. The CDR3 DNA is TGCAGTGCTACGGGGGGGCAAGAGACCCAGTACTTC. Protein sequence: CSATGGQETQYF.

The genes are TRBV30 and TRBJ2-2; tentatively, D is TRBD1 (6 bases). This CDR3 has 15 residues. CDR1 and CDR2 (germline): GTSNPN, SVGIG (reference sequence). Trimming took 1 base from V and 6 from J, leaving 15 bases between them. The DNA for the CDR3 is TGTGCCTGGAGTGACCGGACAGCTACCTCCGGGGAGCTGTTTTTT. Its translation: CAWSDRTATSGELFF. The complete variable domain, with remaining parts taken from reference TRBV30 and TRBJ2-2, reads SQTIHQWPATLVQPVGSPLSLECTVEGTSNPNLYWYRQAAGRGLQLLFYSVGIGQISSEVPQNLSASRPQDRQFILSSKKLLLSDSGFYLCAWSDRTATSGELFFGEGSRLTVL.

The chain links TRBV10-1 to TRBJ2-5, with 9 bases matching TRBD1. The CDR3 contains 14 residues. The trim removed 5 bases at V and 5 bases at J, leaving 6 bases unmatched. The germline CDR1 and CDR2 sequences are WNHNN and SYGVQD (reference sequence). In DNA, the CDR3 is TGCGCCAGCAGTCCCGGGACAGGGAGCGAGACCCAGTACTTC. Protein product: CASSPGTGSETQYF.

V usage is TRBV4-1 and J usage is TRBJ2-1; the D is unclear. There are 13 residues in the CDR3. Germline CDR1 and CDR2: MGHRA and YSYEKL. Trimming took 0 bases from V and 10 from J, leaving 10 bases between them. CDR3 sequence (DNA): TGCGCCAGCAGCCAAGAGGGGTTGCCAGAGCAGTTCTTC. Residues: CASSQEGLPEQFF.

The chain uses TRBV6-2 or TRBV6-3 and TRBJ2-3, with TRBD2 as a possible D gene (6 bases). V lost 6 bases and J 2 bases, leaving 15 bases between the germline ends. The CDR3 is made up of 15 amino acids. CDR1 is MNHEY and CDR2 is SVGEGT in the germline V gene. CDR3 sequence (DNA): TGTGCCAGCAGAACGATGGAGGGAGACACAGATACGCAGTATTTT. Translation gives CASRTMEGDTDTQYF.

CDR3 residues: CASSLAGRDNEQFF. CDR3 DNA sequence: TGCGCCAGCAGCTTGGCTGGCAGGGACAATGAGCAGTTCTTC. The chain employs TRBV5-1 and TRBJ2-1; possible D gene TRBD1, 5 bases. Germline CDR1 SGHRS, CDR2 YFSETQ. The CDR3 length is 14 residues. V gave up 0 bases and J gave up 5 bases, with 9 bases separating them.

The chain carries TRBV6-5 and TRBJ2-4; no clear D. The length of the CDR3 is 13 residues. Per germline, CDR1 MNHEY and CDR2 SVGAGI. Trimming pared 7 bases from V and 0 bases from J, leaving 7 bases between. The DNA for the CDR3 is TGTGCCAGCAAGGGCCTAGCCAAAAACATTCAGTACTTC. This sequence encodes CASKGLAKNIQYF.

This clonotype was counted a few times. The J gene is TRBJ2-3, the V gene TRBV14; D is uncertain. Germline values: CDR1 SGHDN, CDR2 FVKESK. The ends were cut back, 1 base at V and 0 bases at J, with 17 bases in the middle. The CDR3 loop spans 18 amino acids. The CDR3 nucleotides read TGTGCCAGCAGCCAAGTCCGGCAGGCCTCACTGAGCACAGATACGCAGTATTTT. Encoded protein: CASSQVRQASLSTDTQYF.

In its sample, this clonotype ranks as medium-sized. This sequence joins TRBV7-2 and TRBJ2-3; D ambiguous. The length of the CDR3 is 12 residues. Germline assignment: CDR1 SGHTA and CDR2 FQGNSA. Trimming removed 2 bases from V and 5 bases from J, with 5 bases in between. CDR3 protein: CASSLRLDTQYF. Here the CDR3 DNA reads TGTGCCAGCAGCTTACGATTAGATACGCAGTATTTT.

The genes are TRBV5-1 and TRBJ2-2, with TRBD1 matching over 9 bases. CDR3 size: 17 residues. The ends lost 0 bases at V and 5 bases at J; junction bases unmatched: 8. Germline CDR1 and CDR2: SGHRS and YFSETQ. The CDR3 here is CASSLVYGTGSTGELFF. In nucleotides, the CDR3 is TGCGCCAGCAGCTTGGTTTATGGGACAGGGAGTACCGGGGAGCTGTTTTTT.